Below, 9 T cell receptor beta chains from the same sample are listed, as sequenced in a study of blood T cell repertoires in COVID-19. Some clones are missing from TCRdb's copy, which holds only in-frame ones; the method was immunoSEQ multiplex PCR. The profile covers about 220,000 clones, with over 75% appearing a single time and roughly 2% taken by the ten largest. Sequencing was done on a sample of peripheral blood. These receptors were collected from a man in his forties or fifties with active or convalescent COVID-19.

The V and J genes are TRBV11-2 and TRBJ1-4; 8 bases align to TRBD1. Germline lookup yields CDR1 SGHAT and CDR2 FQNNGV. The CDR3 spans 17 residues. With 4 bases clipped from V and 0 bases from J, the junction kept 7 bases outside the gene matches. For the CDR3, the DNA is TGTGCCAGCAGCTCCGGACAGGGACGAGCAACTAATGAAAAACTGTTTTTT. Protein product: CASSSGQGRATNEKLFF.

The rearrangement joins TRBV18 to TRBJ2-7; maybe TRBD1 (6 bases). Germline CDR1 KGHSH, CDR2 LQKENI. CDR3 length equals 15 residues. V was shortened by 6 bases and J by 9 bases, with 24 bases between the two germline ends. The CDR3 sequence is CASSPGAQADVVQYF. The CDR3 bases are TGTGCCAGCTCTCCAGGGGCGCAGGCCGACGTGGTGCAGTACTTC.

The chain combines TRBV6-5 with TRBJ2-2, with TRBD1 as a possible D gene (6 bases). The CDR3 extends over 16 amino acids. Trimming cost V 0 bases and J 3 bases, with 11 bases left between them. From germline, CDR1 is MNHEY and CDR2 SVGAGI. CDR3 loop: CASSYSIRGYTGELFF. The DNA for the CDR3 is TGTGCCAGCAGTTACTCGATCAGGGGTTACACCGGGGAGCTGTTTTTT.

The V gene is TRBV27, the J gene TRBJ1-1, with D perhaps TRBD1 (6 bases). Germline CDR1 and CDR2: MNHEY and SMNVEV (reference sequence). The CDR3 extends over 13 amino acids. The V and J ends lost 7 bases and 0 bases respectively, with 9 bases between them. The chain's CDR3 is CASKTGMNTEAFF. The CDR3 DNA follows: TGTGCCAGCAAGACAGGTATGAACACTGAAGCTTTCTTT.

This clone was detected once. CDR3 DNA sequence: TGTGCCAGCAGCAAGGAGGGACAGCGCAATCAGCCCCAGCATTTT. Protein: CASSKEGQRNQPQHF. The chain is built from TRBV2 and TRBJ1-5, with 7 bases lining up with TRBD1. The length of the CDR3 is 15 residues. Germline CDR1 and CDR2: SNHLY and FYNNEI. V lost 6 bases and J lost 2; bases outside the gene matches: 7.

The rearrangement joins TRBV6-4 to TRBJ1-6; D might be TRBD1 (6 bases). Trimming left V 5 bases short and J 10 bases short, with 15 bases between. The CDR3 is 14 amino acids. Germline V CDR1 and CDR2: MRHNA, SNTAGT. The CDR3 sequence: CASSSTGSGSPLHF. The CDR3 DNA follows: TGTGCCAGCAGTTCGACAGGCTCTGGATCACCCCTCCACTTT.

The chain carries TRBV2 and TRBJ1-1; D possibly corresponds to TRBD1 (5 bases). V was pared by 3 bases and J by 1 base, with 9 bases between. From germline, CDR1 is SNHLY and CDR2 FYNNEI. CDR3 length: 14 residues. CDR3 in DNA: TGTGCCAGCAGTGAGATTAGGGGGAACACTGAAGCTTTCTTT. Residues: CASSEIRGNTEAFF.

The genes are TRBV5-1 and TRBJ2-5; no clear D. V lost 0 bases to trimming and J lost 3 bases, with 6 bases between them. The CDR3 has 13 amino acids. Germline CDR1 and CDR2: SGHRS and YFSETQ. The CDR3 here is CASSLAVEETQYF. The CDR3 bases are TGCGCCAGCAGCTTGGCGGTAGAAGAGACCCAGTACTTC.

This clone was picked up one time. This rearrangement joins TRBV3-1 (or the pseudogene TRBV3-2) to TRBJ1-1; no firm D call. The CDR3 has 14 amino acids. Germline V gene data show CDR1 as LGHDT and CDR2 as YNNKEL (reference sequence). Trimming left V 2 bases short and J 0 bases short, with 7 bases between. The CDR3 DNA is TGTGCCAGCAGCCAATTATTTATGAACACTGAAGCTTTCTTT. Translating gives CASSQLFMNTEAFF.